This passage covers 27 T cell receptor beta chains from one sample sequenced in a study of cytotoxic CD8 clonotypes in ibrutinib-treated CLL. Clones were sequenced by immunoSEQ multiplex PCR, and TCRdb holds only the in-frame ones, with some missing. Here the sample spans more than 200,000 clones, 70% being singletons. The sequencing here drew on PBMCs, taken after 24 months of ibrutinib treatment. The receptors derive from a human donor with chronic lymphocytic leukemia.

The chain links TRBV27 to TRBJ1-2; D is perhaps TRBD1 (6 bases). Germline CDR1 and CDR2: MNHEY and SMNVEV (reference sequence). This CDR3 contains 12 residues. Trimming stripped 8 bases from V and 4 bases from J, with 11 bases between. CDR3 in DNA: TGTGCCAGCCGCCAGGGGATCTATGGCTACACCTTC. The encoded protein is CASRQGIYGYTF.

This clone was counted only a few times. The chain uses TRBV5-3 and TRBJ2-3; TRBD1 might be the D (5 bases). TRBV5-3 qualifies as an ORF whose function is uncertain. The CDR3 contains 15 residues. Trimming pared 1 base from V and 3 bases from J, leaving 12 bases between. The CDR3 loop reads CARSLRGRETDTQYF. CDR3 in DNA: TGTGCCAGAAGCTTGAGGGGCAGAGAAACAGATACGCAGTATTTT.

This chain uses TRBV2 with TRBJ2-7, with D perhaps TRBD1 (6 bases). V gave up 3 bases and J gave up 3 bases, with 12 bases separating them. Germline V lookup: CDR1 SNHLY, CDR2 FYNNEI. CDR3 length: 14 amino acids. The CDR3 here is CASSEASGDYEQYF. In DNA form, the CDR3 reads TGTGCCAGCAGTGAGGCGTCAGGGGACTACGAGCAGTACTTC.

The chain joins TRBV7-3 to TRBJ2-7; possible D gene TRBD1, 5 bases. The length of the CDR3 is 14 residues. Per the germline V gene, CDR1 is SGHTA and CDR2 is FQGTGA. Trimming removed 2 bases from V and 3 bases from J, with 11 bases in between. CDR3: CASSLGQGVYEQYF. The CDR3 region has the DNA TGTGCCAGCAGCTTAGGGCAGGGTGTCTACGAGCAGTACTTC.

This clone was seen just once. The chain recombines TRBV28 with TRBJ2-4, with D perhaps TRBD2 (6 bases). V was trimmed by 5 bases and J by 1 base, leaving 15 bases between them. The germline CDR1 and CDR2 sequences are MDHEN and SYDVKM. The CDR3 is 16 residues long. The DNA of the CDR3 is TGTGCCAGCAGTACCACTAGCCTTGGGGCCAAAAACATTCAGTACTTC. This codes for CASSTTSLGAKNIQYF.

This chain connects TRBV4-3 to TRBJ2-5; D may be TRBD2 (5 bases). Germline values: CDR1 LGHNA, CDR2 YSLEER. This CDR3 spans 13 amino acids. The V end lost 4 bases, the J end lost 7 bases, and 13 bases lay between the germline ends. The DNA of the CDR3 is TGCGCCAGCAGCCGGAGGACGGGGAGGACCCAGTACTTC. Translation: CASSRRTGRTQYF.

CDR3 in DNA: TGCAGCGTTGCGATAGGACGGTGGGAGCAGTTCTTC. Translation gives CSVAIGRWEQFF. This chain joins TRBV29-1 and TRBJ2-1; D gene uncertain. There are 12 residues in the CDR3. V was clipped by 4 bases and J by 10 bases, with 14 bases between them. The germline V gene encodes CDR1 SQVTM and CDR2 ANQGSEA.

The gene calls are TRBV27 and TRBJ1-2; D is undetermined. This CDR3 contains 13 residues. Germline V gene lookup returns CDR1 MNHEY and CDR2 SMNVEV (reference sequence). V was trimmed by 5 bases and J by 4 bases, leaving 11 bases between them. The CDR3 DNA reads TGTGCCAGCAGTGTAACAGCGAGCTATGGCTACACCTTC. It is translated as CASSVTASYGYTF.

The chain joins TRBV2 to TRBJ2-7; tentative D call: TRBD2 (5 bases). This CDR3 comprises 13 residues. The V gene lost 7 bases and the J gene lost 5 bases, with 15 bases spanning the gap. Germline-derived CDR1 and CDR2 are SNHLY and FYNNEI. The CDR3 sequence: CASIKTRFHEQYF. CDR3 DNA: TGTGCCAGCATTAAAACTAGGTTCCACGAGCAGTACTTC.

This clone was counted between two and nine times. The V gene is TRBV30, the J gene TRBJ2-2; no firm D call. V was trimmed by 3 bases and J by 6 bases, leaving 2 bases between them. Germline values: CDR1 GTSNPN, CDR2 SVGIG (reference sequence). There are 10 residues in the CDR3. The CDR3 here is CAWRAGELFF. The DNA for the CDR3 is TGTGCCTGGAGGGCCGGGGAGCTGTTTTTT. Combining the CDR3 with reference TRBV30 and TRBJ2-2 gives the whole variable domain SQTIHQWPATLVQPVGSPLSLECTVEGTSNPNLYWYRQAAGRGLQLLFYSVGIGQISSEVPQNLSASRPQDRQFILSSKKLLLSDSGFYLCAWRAGELFFGEGSRLTVL.

This rearrangement joins TRBV5-1 to TRBJ2-7; the D gene could be TRBD1 or TRBD2 (6 bases each). CDR3 length: 15 residues. V was clipped by 5 bases and J by 3 bases, with 18 bases between them. Germline assignment: CDR1 SGHRS and CDR2 YFSETQ. CDR3 region: CASSPEGVTYYEQYF. The CDR3 nucleotides read TGCGCCAGCAGTCCGGAGGGGGTTACTTACTACGAGCAGTACTTC.

The V and J genes are TRBV14 and TRBJ2-7; D is unresolved. The CDR3 runs to 12 residues. V lost 1 base and J lost 2, with 3 bases in between. Germline values: CDR1 SGHDN, CDR2 FVKESK. CDR3 residues: CASSQGTYEQYF. The CDR3 nucleotides are TGTGCCAGCAGCCAAGGTACCTACGAGCAGTACTTC.

The rearrangement uses TRBV5-1 and TRBJ2-5, with TRBD2 matching 10 bases. CDR1 SGHRS and CDR2 YFSETQ come from the germline V gene. The CDR3 loop spans 14 amino acids. The ends lost 0 bases at V and 4 bases at J; junction bases unmatched: 0. CDR3 in DNA: TGCGCCAGCAGCTTGGGACTAGCGGGAGAGACCCAGTACTTC. It is translated as CASSLGLAGETQYF. Complete variable domain (other parts from reference TRBV5-1 and TRBJ2-5): KAGVTQTPRYLIKTRGQQVTLSCSPISGHRSVSWYQQTPGQGLQFLFEYFSETQRNKGNFPGRFSGRQFSNSRSEMNVSTLELGDSALYLCASSLGLAGETQYFGPGTRLLVL.

This rearrangement joins TRBV30 to TRBJ2-3, with D perhaps TRBD2 (5 bases). Germline lookup yields CDR1 GTSNPN and CDR2 SVGIG (reference sequence). CDR3 size: 13 residues. The V end lost 4 bases, the J end lost 4 bases, and 12 bases lay between the germline ends. DNA for the CDR3: TGTGCCTGGAAGAATGGAGGCGCAGATACGCAGTATTTT. Its translation is CAWKNGGADTQYF.

The chain joins TRBV5-4 to TRBJ2-7, with 16 bases fitting TRBD2. The CDR3 extends over 14 amino acids. The germline gives CDR1 SGHNT, CDR2 YYREEE (reference sequence). With 2 bases clipped from V and 11 bases from J, the junction kept 4 bases outside the gene matches. CDR3 DNA sequence: TGTGCCAGCAGCTTCGGGACTAGCGGGAGGGCCGAGTACTTC. Translation: CASSFGTSGRAEYF.

The gene calls are TRBV7-9 and TRBJ1-4, with 8 bases that match TRBD1. The CDR3 runs to 15 residues. The germline V gene has CDR1 SEHNR and CDR2 FQNEAQ (reference sequence). The V and J ends lost 3 bases and 7 bases, in that order; junction bases with no gene match: 7. In nucleotides, the CDR3 is TGTGCCAGCAGCTTGTTGACAGGGGATGGTGAAAAACTGTTTTTT. It translates to CASSLLTGDGEKLFF.

This chain connects TRBV5-1 to TRBJ2-3; 12 nucleotides match TRBD2. From germline, CDR1 is SGHRS and CDR2 YFSETQ. V lost 4 bases, J lost 3 bases, and 6 bases stayed unmatched. This CDR3 contains 16 residues. CDR3 protein: CASSPRLAGGTDTQYF. As DNA, the CDR3 is TGCGCCAGCAGCCCCAGGCTAGCGGGAGGGACAGATACGCAGTATTTT.

V gene TRBV9 combines with J gene TRBJ2-3, with TRBD1 identical over 8 bases. In germline, CDR1 is SGDLS, CDR2 YYNGEE. V shed 4 bases, J shed 6 bases, and the junction held 16 bases outside the gene matches. The length of the CDR3 is 17 residues. CDR3: CASSPRPRTGNSDTQYF. The CDR3, as DNA: TGTGCCAGCAGCCCACGACCAAGGACAGGGAATTCTGATACGCAGTATTTT.

This clone was seen more than once but under ten times. The CDR3 protein is CASSLYPRLAKYQETQYF. The CDR3 DNA sequence: TGTGCCAGCAGTTTATATCCCCGACTAGCGAAGTACCAAGAGACCCAGTACTTC. The V gene is TRBV28, the J gene TRBJ2-5; 8 nucleotides line up with TRBD2. The ends lost 1 base at V and 0 bases at J; junction bases unmatched: 10. There are 18 residues in the CDR3. CDR1 is MDHEN, CDR2 SYDVKM, per germline. The full variable domain, in which reference TRBV28 and TRBJ2-5 provide the parts outside the CDR3, is DVKVTQSSRYLVKRTGEKVFLECVQDMDHENMFWYRQDPGLGLRLIYFSYDVKMKEKGDIPEGYSVSREKKERFSLILESASTNQTSMYLCASSLYPRLAKYQETQYFGPGTRLLVL.

The rearrangement joins TRBV19 to TRBJ1-5, with 8 bases that match TRBD1. Per germline, CDR1 LNHDA and CDR2 SQIVND (reference sequence). V lost 3 bases and J lost 5; bases outside the gene matches: 6. The CDR3 has 15 amino acids. CDR3 in DNA: TGTGCCAGTAGTATGGTCCAGGGGGCGTATCAGCCCCAGCATTTT. It is translated as CASSMVQGAYQPQHF.

This clone was seen more than once but under ten times. CDR3: CASSQDSYEQYF. The CDR3 DNA follows: TGTGCCAGCAGCCAAGATAGTTACGAGCAGTACTTC. The J gene is TRBJ2-7, the V gene TRBV14, with unresolved D. The V end lost 0 bases, the J end lost 4 bases, and 4 bases lay between the germline ends. The CDR3 totals 12 residues. Germline loops: CDR1 SGHDN, CDR2 FVKESK. Variable domain in full (rest from reference TRBV14 and TRBJ2-7): EAGVTQFPSHSVIEKGQTVTLRCDPISGHDNLYWYRRVMGKEIKFLLHFVKESKQDESGMPNNRFLAERTGGTYSTLKVQPAELEDSGVYFCASSQDSYEQYFGPGTRLTVT.

This clone was detected only once. The CDR3 loop is CASSPREGQETQYF. CDR3 in DNA: TGTGCCAGCTCACCCCGGGAGGGCCAGGAGACCCAGTACTTC. The chain employs TRBV18 and TRBJ2-5; TRBD2 matches at 8 bases. The junction had 5 bases not matched to a gene; V was cut back by 3 bases and J by 5 bases. The CDR3 runs to 14 residues. Germline V CDR1 and CDR2: KGHSH, LQKENI.

The rearrangement joins TRBV10-3 to TRBJ2-3, with D possibly TRBD2 on 6 matching bases. This CDR3 is built from 13 residues. Germline CDR1 and CDR2: ENHRY and SYGVKD. Trimming left V 5 bases short and J 4 bases short, with 10 bases between. The CDR3 nucleotides read TGTGCCATCAGTAGACTAGGACCAGATACGCAGTATTTT. As protein: CAISRLGPDTQYF.

CDR3 coding DNA: TGTGCCAGCAGTTTATTCGCAGGGTTTCCGGGGACCCAGTACTTC. Translated, it gives CASSLFAGFPGTQYF. V is TRBV27 and J is TRBJ2-5; the D gene is possibly TRBD1 (5 bases). Germline CDR1 and CDR2: MNHEY and SMNVEV (reference sequence). V shed 1 base and J shed 7 bases, with 16 bases lying between them. This CDR3 spans 15 amino acids.

V gene TRBV2 combines with J gene TRBJ1-2; unclear D gene. This CDR3 is 13 amino acids long. The V and J ends lost 3 bases and 3 bases respectively, with 8 bases between them. The germline V gene encodes CDR1 SNHLY and CDR2 FYNNEI. This CDR3 is CASSDYWYYGYTF. The CDR3 DNA reads TGTGCCAGCAGTGATTACTGGTACTATGGCTACACCTTC.

The chain uses TRBV5-1 and TRBJ1-2, with 7 bases identical to TRBD1. The V gene's germline CDR1 is SGHRS and CDR2 YFSETQ. The CDR3 covers 17 residues. J gave up 1 base and V 3 bases, and 12 bases lay outside the gene matches. The DNA for the CDR3 is TGCGCCAGCAGCTCGGAACGTCCCGGGACAGTTAACTATGGCTACACCTTC. The encoded protein is CASSSERPGTVNYGYTF.

This clone came up once. The same CDR3 arises from other DNA sequences in this sample as well. V is TRBV18 and J is TRBJ1-2; no firm D call. Germline values: CDR1 KGHSH, CDR2 LQKENI. V gave up 2 bases and J gave up 3 bases, with 7 bases separating them. This CDR3 comprises 13 residues. CDR3 sequence reads: CASSPAADYGYTF. The CDR3 nucleotides are TGTGCCAGCTCACCAGCTGCAGACTATGGCTACACCTTC. Combining the CDR3 with reference TRBV18 and TRBJ1-2 gives the whole variable domain NAGVMQNPRHLVRRRGQEARLRCSPMKGHSHVYWYRQLPEEGLKFMVYLQKENIIDESGMPKERFSAEFPKEGPSILRIQQVVRGDSAAYFCASSPAADYGYTFGSGTRLTVV.